This T cell receptor beta chain is from a study of T-cell memory formation after mild COVID-19. About the research overall: TCR clusters were mostly confined to one donor each.

The CDR3 spans 15 residues. Trimming at V came to 0 bases and at J to 7 bases, leaving 10 bases not matched to a gene. Looked up from germline, CDR1 is SGHDT and CDR2 is YYEEEE. TCRdb reprocessed the 5' RACE reads via MiXCR and lists one record per CDR3 protein. There are a few hundred thousand distinct CDR3 sequences in the sample; approximately 24% occur only once, and 8.5% to 9% lies in the top ten. This clonotype turned up a few times. Sequencing was done on a sample of PBMCs or a T cell subset sorted from them (not recorded which). This chain links TRBV5-6 with TRBJ2-7; 7 nucleotides agree with TRBD2. The source of this sequence is an adult woman who had mild COVID-19 (a few samples of this study predate the infection). Cell type and time point are not known. CDR3: CASSLVTSRQGEQYF. CDR3 coding DNA: TGTGCCAGCAGCTTGGTGACTAGCCGGCAAGGGGAGCAGTACTTC.